These 31 T cell receptor beta chains were all obtained from the same sample, sequenced in a study of T-cell memory formation after mild COVID-19. TCRdb reprocessed the 5' RACE reads via MiXCR and lists one record per CDR3 protein. Of roughly 100,000 distinct CDR3 sequences listed, 10% to 15% are singletons. Input material: PBMCs or a T cell subset sorted from them (not recorded which). Receptors were obtained from an adult woman who had mild COVID-19 (a few samples of this study predate the infection). Cell type and time point are not known.

This rearrangement joins TRBV12-3 or TRBV12-4 to TRBJ2-1; 12 nucleotides align to TRBD2. The J segment lost 4 bases and the V segment lost 6 bases, leaving 7 bases of the junction unmatched. The CDR3 loop spans 16 amino acids. The CDR3 sequence: CASRSRTSGNYNEQFF. CDR3 DNA sequence: TGTGCCAGCAGATCTAGGACTAGCGGGAATTACAATGAGCAGTTCTTC.

This chain links TRBV9 with TRBJ1-1; D is undetermined. Germline lookup yields CDR1 SGDLS and CDR2 YYNGEE. V was clipped by 0 bases and J by 1 base, with 4 bases between them. There are 13 residues in the CDR3. The CDR3 loop reads CASSVGTNTEAFF. In nucleotides, the CDR3 is TGTGCCAGCAGCGTAGGGACGAACACTGAAGCTTTCTTT.

This clonotype was counted at least ten times. The chain carries TRBV10-3 and TRBJ1-1; no clear D. The germline V gene has CDR1 ENHRY and CDR2 SYGVKD. Trimming took 2 bases from V and 3 from J, leaving 10 bases between them. This CDR3 is 14 amino acids long. The CDR3 region has the DNA TGTGCCATCAGTGAGGTCGGGCACTACACTGAAGCTTTCTTT. Translation: CAISEVGHYTEAFF.

The sample holds many counts of this clonotype. V is TRBV13 and J is TRBJ2-7; D unresolved. Germline V CDR1 and CDR2: PRHDT, FYEKMQ (reference sequence). The V end was cut by 0 bases, the J end by 3 bases, with 9 bases between. This CDR3 contains 14 residues. The CDR3 DNA is TGTGCCAGCAGCTTAGGGGTTGCAATCTACGAGCAGTACTTC. Translated: CASSLGVAIYEQYF.

This clonotype was observed a handful of times. The chain is built from TRBV6-5 and TRBJ2-1; D gene uncertain. Trimming took off 5 bases at V and 5 bases at J, with 25 bases between the two ends. Germline V lookup: CDR1 MNHEY, CDR2 SVGAGI. The CDR3 extends over 18 amino acids. Here the CDR3 DNA reads TGTGCCAGCAGTCCGCGCCCTCCGGACCCCCTTTACCACAATGAGCAGTTCTTC. This sequence encodes CASSPRPPDPLYHNEQFF.

The CDR3 nucleotides read TGTGCCAGCAGCCCCCGGACAAGCCTTGGGATGGACGAGCAGTACTTC. It yields the protein CASSPRTSLGMDEQYF. The genes are TRBV9 and TRBJ2-7; D is possibly TRBD1 (5 bases). Germline V gene lookup returns CDR1 SGDLS and CDR2 YYNGEE. The CDR3 length is 16 residues. V was cut by 4 bases and J by 5 bases, with 22 bases left in between.

The rearrangement links TRBV7-9 to TRBJ2-1; 14 nucleotides agree with TRBD2. Trimming cost V 5 bases and J 8 bases; bases outside gene matches: 8. Germline V lookup: CDR1 SEHNR, CDR2 FQNEAQ (reference sequence). The CDR3 is made up of 16 amino acids. This CDR3 is CASSRPTSGGVDEQFF. DNA for the CDR3: TGTGCCAGCAGCCGGCCGACTAGCGGGGGGGTGGATGAGCAGTTCTTC.

The rearrangement uses TRBV27 and TRBJ2-7; maybe TRBD2 (5 bases). Trimming shortened V by 2 bases and J by 2 bases, and 10 bases separated the two germline ends. This CDR3 contains 14 residues. The V gene's germline CDR1 is MNHEY and CDR2 SMNVEV (reference sequence). The CDR3 coding sequence is TGTGCCAGCAGTTTAGACGAGGGAACCTACGAGCAGTACTTC. Translated, it gives CASSLDEGTYEQYF.

This clonotype was recorded a few times. The J gene is TRBJ2-7, the V gene TRBV6-2 or TRBV6-3, with 9 nucleotides matching TRBD2. The V gene end was trimmed by 0 bases and the J gene end by 0 bases; junction bases not matched to a gene: 9. The CDR3 contains 18 residues. Germline V lookup: CDR1 MNHEY, CDR2 SVGEGT. The CDR3 loop is CASSYSSSGSLSSYEQYF. In DNA form, the CDR3 reads TGTGCCAGCAGTTACTCGAGTAGCGGGAGCTTGTCCTCCTACGAGCAGTACTTC.

This rearrangement joins TRBV20-1 to TRBJ2-7; D assignment may be TRBD1 or TRBD2 (5 bases each). CDR1 and CDR2 (germline): DFQATT, SNEGSKA (reference sequence). Deletions cut 5 bases from V and 4 bases from J, with 24 bases between. The CDR3 runs to 16 residues. DNA of the CDR3: TGCAGTGCTCCGGAGGAGACCCCTCGAGGGGTTTACGAGCAGTACTTC. This codes for CSAPEETPRGVYEQYF.

Only a few counts were recorded for this clonotype. V and J are TRBV7-6 and TRBJ2-7; the match to TRBD1 covers 7 bases. Germline values: CDR1 SGHVS, CDR2 FNYEAQ. There are 13 residues in the CDR3. With V trimmed by 5 bases and J by 4 bases, 5 bases remained unmatched. CDR3 loop: CASSPARGYEQYF. CDR3 sequence (DNA): TGTGCCAGCAGCCCAGCCAGGGGGTACGAGCAGTACTTC.

There are many counts of this clonotype. The rearrangement uses TRBV12-3 or TRBV12-4 and TRBJ2-1, with a possible D match to TRBD1 (6 bases). The CDR3 runs to 13 residues. The V end lost 4 bases, the J end lost 6 bases, and 10 bases lay between the germline ends. As DNA, the CDR3 is TGTGCCAGCAGTTCCCAAGGGGGCAATGAGCAGTTCTTC. Translating gives CASSSQGGNEQFF.

This clonotype was recorded at least ten times. V gene TRBV27 combines with J gene TRBJ2-7; 10 bases line up with TRBD2. This CDR3 is built from 14 residues. Germline CDR1 MNHEY, CDR2 SMNVEV (reference sequence). V lost 5 bases, J lost 7 bases, and 8 bases stayed unmatched. The chain's CDR3 is CASSPLLAGREQYF. CDR3 DNA: TGTGCCAGCAGTCCGCTACTAGCGGGGAGGGAGCAGTACTTC.

This clonotype turned up a few times. This chain connects TRBV20-1 to TRBJ2-7; 9 bases line up with TRBD1. V gave up 3 bases and J gave up 3 bases; unmatched junction bases: 18. Germline V CDR1 and CDR2: DFQATT, SNEGSKA (reference sequence). This CDR3 is 18 amino acids long. In nucleotides, the CDR3 is TGCAGTGCTAGCCTGGGACAGGGAGGACTCGAATGGGGCTACGAGCAGTACTTC. It is translated as CSASLGQGGLEWGYEQYF.

This clonotype was seen more than once but under ten times. V and J are TRBV15 and TRBJ2-3; D remains unclear. Deletions cut 5 bases from V and 6 bases from J, with 9 bases between. The germline V gene has CDR1 LNHNV and CDR2 YYDKDF (reference sequence). The CDR3 covers 12 residues. The CDR3 spells CATSWEMDTQYF. For the CDR3, the DNA is TGTGCCACCAGCTGGGAAATGGATACGCAGTATTTT.

The V gene is TRBV9, the J gene TRBJ2-7, with a possible D match to TRBD1 (6 bases). From germline, CDR1 is SGDLS and CDR2 YYNGEE. The CDR3 is made up of 15 amino acids. V was pared by 0 bases and J by 0 bases, with 10 bases between. CDR3 sequence: CASSVGTADSYEQYF. The CDR3 DNA reads TGTGCCAGCAGCGTAGGGACAGCAGACTCCTACGAGCAGTACTTC. Combining the CDR3 with reference TRBV9 and TRBJ2-7 gives the whole variable domain DSGVTQTPKHLITATGQRVTLRCSPRSGDLSVYWYQQSLDQGLQFLIQYYNGEERAKGNILERFSAQQFPDLHSELNLSSLELGDSALYFCASSVGTADSYEQYFGPGTRLTVT.

This clonotype was observed many times. At one end, the junction sequence differs from germline, possibly due to a read error. The V gene is TRBV12-3 or TRBV12-4, the J gene TRBJ1-1; D is uncertain. The CDR3 is made up of 11 amino acids. CDR3 DNA: TGCGCCAGCAGCCAGAACACTGAAGCTTTCTTT. This translates into CASSQNTEAFF.

There are a few counts of this clonotype. This chain uses TRBV6-2 or TRBV6-3 with TRBJ2-1, with D possibly being TRBD2 (6 bases). Per the germline V gene, CDR1 is MNHEY and CDR2 is SVGEGT. The CDR3 covers 13 residues. With 7 bases removed from V and 4 bases from J, the gap between germline ends came to 11 bases. The DNA for the CDR3 is TGTGCCAGCACCTTAGCGGATTACAATGAGCAGTTCTTC. As protein: CASTLADYNEQFF.

This clonotype was seen only a few times. The rearrangement joins TRBV7-6 to TRBJ2-1; no clear D. This CDR3 spans 16 amino acids. Trimming took off 5 bases at V and 5 bases at J, with 19 bases between the two ends. CDR1 SGHVS and CDR2 FNYEAQ come from the germline V gene. This CDR3 reads CASSPSLLTDHNEQFF. CDR3 DNA sequence: TGTGCCAGCAGCCCCTCACTATTAACGGACCACAATGAGCAGTTCTTC.

This clonotype appeared a few times. CDR3 sequence: CASSHEPHSDEQFF. The CDR3, as DNA: TGTGCCAGCAGCCACGAGCCTCATTCGGATGAGCAGTTCTTC. The chain recombines TRBV7-9 with TRBJ2-1, with no clear D. Trimming took off 5 bases at V and 8 bases at J, with 16 bases between the two ends. The length of the CDR3 is 14 residues. CDR1 and CDR2 (germline): SEHNR, FQNEAQ (reference sequence).

This rearrangement joins TRBV11-2 to TRBJ2-5, with TRBD2 matching over 12 bases. Germline CDR1 is SGHAT and CDR2 is FQNNGV. The CDR3 loop spans 16 amino acids. The V segment lost 7 bases and the J segment 5 bases; nucleotides outside the gene matches: 11. The CDR3 loop is CASMSPLAGGWETQYF. The DNA for the CDR3 is TGTGCCAGCATGTCCCCGCTAGCGGGAGGGTGGGAGACCCAGTACTTC.

V and J are TRBV4-2 and TRBJ2-1; the match to TRBD2 covers 8 bases. The CDR3 extends over 14 amino acids. The trim removed 0 bases at V and 11 bases at J, leaving 6 bases unmatched. Germline V gene data show CDR1 as LGHNA and CDR2 as YNFKEQ. The CDR3 DNA reads as TGTGCCAGCAGCCAAGATCGGACTAGCCTAAAGCAGTTCTTC. This codes for CASSQDRTSLKQFF.

At least ten counts were recorded for this clonotype. The V gene is TRBV12-3 or TRBV12-4, the J gene TRBJ2-7; D is unresolved. The ends were cut back, 4 bases at V and 1 base at J, with 11 bases in the middle. The CDR3 contains 14 residues. The CDR3 region is CASSSTDGSYEQYF. DNA of the CDR3: TGTGCCAGCAGTTCCACGGACGGTTCCTACGAGCAGTACTTC.

This clonotype has only a few counts. The rearrangement uses TRBV24-1 and TRBJ2-5; 10 bases agree with TRBD1. J lost 3 bases, V lost 3 bases, and 0 bases had no gene match. The CDR3 runs to 14 residues. CDR1 is KGHDR and CDR2 is SFDVKD in the germline V gene. The DNA of the CDR3 is TGTGCCACCAGTGATGGGACAGGGGAAGAGACCCAGTACTTC. This encodes CATSDGTGEETQYF.

CDR3 bases: TGTGCCAGCAGTTTTTCAACAGGACCTGACTCCTACGAGCAGTACTTC. This sequence encodes CASSFSTGPDSYEQYF. The chain recombines TRBV12-3 or TRBV12-4 with TRBJ2-7, with a possible D match to TRBD1 (5 bases). The V gene lost 3 bases and the J gene lost 0 bases, with 15 bases spanning the gap. The CDR3 contains 16 residues.

The chain combines TRBV29-1 with TRBJ2-7; D is ambiguous. V was pared by 7 bases and J by 2 bases, with 12 bases between. The germline V gene has CDR1 SQVTM and CDR2 ANQGSEA. CDR3 size: 12 residues. Here the CDR3 DNA reads TGCAGCGCTCTGGTACAGACCTACGAGCAGTACTTC. The encoded protein is CSALVQTYEQYF.

The chain joins TRBV11-2 to TRBJ2-3; TRBD1 agrees at 7 bases. The CDR3 runs 16 residues. After removal of 5 bases from V and 1 base from J, the junction contained 9 bases not matched to a gene. The germline V gene has CDR1 SGHAT and CDR2 FQNNGV. DNA for the CDR3: TGTGCCAGCAGCCCGGACAGGTCCGGGGGCACAGATACGCAGTATTTT. Residues: CASSPDRSGGTDTQYF.

There are many counts of this clonotype. The genes are TRBV20-1 and TRBJ2-2; 8 nucleotides line up with TRBD2. This CDR3 is built from 18 residues. Unmatched junction bases numbered 15, after V lost 5 bases and J lost 1 base. Looked up from germline, CDR1 is DFQATT and CDR2 is SNEGSKA (reference sequence). The CDR3 region has the DNA TGCAGTGCTTTCAGACAGACGGCGGGAGGTCTGAACACCGGGGAGCTGTTTTTT. Its protein is CSAFRQTAGGLNTGELFF.

The genes are TRBV7-9 and TRBJ2-7; D may be TRBD2 (5 bases). The CDR3 consists of 16 residues. CDR1 SEHNR and CDR2 FQNEAQ come from the germline V gene (reference sequence). The V gene lost 5 bases and the J gene lost 2 bases, with 19 bases spanning the gap. The CDR3 DNA reads as TGTGCCAGCAGCCCCCCCGTCAGTCGGAGGCCCTACGAGCAGTACTTC. Its protein product is CASSPPVSRRPYEQYF.

The rearrangement uses TRBV20-1 and TRBJ1-3; 8 bases map to TRBD1. Trimming cost V 2 bases and J 4 bases; bases outside gene matches: 7. This CDR3 has 15 residues. Germline CDR1 reads DFQATT; CDR2 reads SNEGSKA (reference sequence). Here the CDR3 DNA reads TGCAGTGCTAGACCTACAGGGGGTCTCGGAAACACCATATATTTT. Translating it yields CSARPTGGLGNTIYF.

The gene calls are TRBV6-5 and TRBJ2-3; no definite D call. This CDR3 comprises 17 residues. Trimming removed 3 bases at V and 6 bases at J, with 22 bases between. CDR1 is MNHEY, CDR2 SVGAGI, per germline. CDR3 loop: CASSYGVVASLADTQYF. Here the CDR3 DNA reads TGTGCCAGCAGTTATGGGGTGGTTGCCTCTCTGGCGGATACGCAGTATTTT.